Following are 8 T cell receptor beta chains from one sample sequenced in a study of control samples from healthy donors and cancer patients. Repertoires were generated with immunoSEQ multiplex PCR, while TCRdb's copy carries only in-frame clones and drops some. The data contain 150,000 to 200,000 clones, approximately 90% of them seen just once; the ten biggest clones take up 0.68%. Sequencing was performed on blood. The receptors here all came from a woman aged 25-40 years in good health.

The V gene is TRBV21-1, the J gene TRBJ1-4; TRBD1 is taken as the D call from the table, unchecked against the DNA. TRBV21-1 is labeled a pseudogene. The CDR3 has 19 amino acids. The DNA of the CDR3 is TGTGCCAGCAGCAAAGCCTCCTGGGACAGGGGGCGGGCGGGTGAAAAACTGTTTTTT. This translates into CASSKASWDRGRAGEKLFF.

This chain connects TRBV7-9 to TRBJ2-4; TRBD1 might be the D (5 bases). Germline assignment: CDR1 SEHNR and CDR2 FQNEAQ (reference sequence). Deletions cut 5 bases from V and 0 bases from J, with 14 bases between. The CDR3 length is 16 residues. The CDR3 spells CASSPRQLLAKNIQYF. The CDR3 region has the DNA TGTGCCAGCAGCCCTAGACAGCTACTAGCCAAAAACATTCAGTACTTC.

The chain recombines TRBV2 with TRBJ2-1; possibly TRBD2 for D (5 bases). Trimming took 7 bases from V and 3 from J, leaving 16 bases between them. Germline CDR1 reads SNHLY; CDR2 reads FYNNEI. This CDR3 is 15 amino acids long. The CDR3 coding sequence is TGTGCCAGCACCTCATTTGGACTCAACTACAATGAGCAGTTCTTC. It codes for CASTSFGLNYNEQFF.

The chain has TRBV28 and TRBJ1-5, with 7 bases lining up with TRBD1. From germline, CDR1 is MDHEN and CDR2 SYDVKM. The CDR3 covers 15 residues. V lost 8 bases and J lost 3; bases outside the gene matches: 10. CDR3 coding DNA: TGTGCCAGCGGGGCAGGGGGACTTTACAATCAGCCCCAGCATTTT. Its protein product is CASGAGGLYNQPQHF.

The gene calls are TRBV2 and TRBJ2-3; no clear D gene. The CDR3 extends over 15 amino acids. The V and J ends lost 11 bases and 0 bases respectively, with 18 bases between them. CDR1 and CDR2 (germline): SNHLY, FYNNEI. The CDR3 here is CAHEPEARSTDTQYF. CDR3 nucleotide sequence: TGTGCCCACGAACCCGAGGCCCGGAGCACAGATACGCAGTATTTT. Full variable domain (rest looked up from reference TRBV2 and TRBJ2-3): EPEVTQTPSHQVTQMGQEVILRCVPISNHLYFYWYRQILGQKVEFLVSFYNNEISEKSEIFDDQFSVERPDGSNFTLKIRSTKLEDSAMYFCAHEPEARSTDTQYFGPGTRLTVL.

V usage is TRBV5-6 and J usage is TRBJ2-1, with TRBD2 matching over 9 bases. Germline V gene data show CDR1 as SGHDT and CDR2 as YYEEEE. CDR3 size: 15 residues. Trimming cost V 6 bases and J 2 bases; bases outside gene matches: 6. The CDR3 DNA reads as TGTGCCAGCACCCCGGGACTAGCTACCTACAATGAGCAGTTCTTC. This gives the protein CASTPGLATYNEQFF.

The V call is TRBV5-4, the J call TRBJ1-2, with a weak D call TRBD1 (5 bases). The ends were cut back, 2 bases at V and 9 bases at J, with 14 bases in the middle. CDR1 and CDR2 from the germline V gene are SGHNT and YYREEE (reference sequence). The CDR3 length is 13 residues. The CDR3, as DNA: TGTGCCAGCAGCTTTTCGGGGGGTGAAAGCTACACCTTC. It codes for CASSFSGGESYTF.

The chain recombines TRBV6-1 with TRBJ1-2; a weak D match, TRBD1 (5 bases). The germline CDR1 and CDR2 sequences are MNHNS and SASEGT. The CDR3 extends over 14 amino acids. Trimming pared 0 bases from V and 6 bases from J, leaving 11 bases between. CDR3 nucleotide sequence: TGTGCCAGCAGTGAAGCGATGGGGCAGGATGGCTACACCTTC. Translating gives CASSEAMGQDGYTF.